The 29 T cell receptor beta chains below were found in one sample sequenced in a study of cytomegalovirus exposure and HLA in healthy donors. The repertoire was sequenced with immunoSEQ multiplex PCR; TCRdb's copy has only in-frame clones and lacks some. The sample consists of 150,000 to 200,000 clones, about 89% of them appearing once. Sequenced material: PBMCs. These receptors originate from a man aged 30 to 45 in good health and CMV-seropositive.

The chain uses TRBV2 and TRBJ2-3; TRBD2 matches at 8 bases. The CDR3 is made up of 14 amino acids. Germline assignment: CDR1 SNHLY and CDR2 FYNNEI. The V gene end was trimmed by 4 bases and the J gene end by 3 bases; junction bases not matched to a gene: 3. DNA for the CDR3: TGTGCCAGCAGTGTAACGGGGGGGACAGATACGCAGTATTTT. Translated: CASSVTGGTDTQYF.

The chain recombines TRBV5-1 with TRBJ2-2; D is possibly TRBD1 (6 bases). The CDR3 extends over 16 amino acids. V dropped 4 bases and J dropped 2 bases, with 15 bases sitting between them. The germline gives CDR1 SGHRS, CDR2 YFSETQ. CDR3 bases: TGCGCCAGCAGCGGGGGCGATGGCTACAACACCGGGGAGCTGTTTTTT. It codes for CASSGGDGYNTGELFF.

V usage is TRBV19 and J usage is TRBJ2-1; no clear D gene. The V gene's germline CDR1 is LNHDA and CDR2 SQIVND (reference sequence). CDR3 length: 13 residues. V lost 5 bases, J lost 5 bases, and 10 bases lay in between. This CDR3 reads CASSPFHDNEQFF. CDR3 coding DNA: TGTGCCAGTAGTCCCTTCCATGACAATGAGCAGTTCTTC.

This chain uses TRBV9 with TRBJ2-1; TRBD2 agrees at 10 bases. The CDR3 loop spans 15 amino acids. CDR1 is SGDLS and CDR2 is YYNGEE in the germline V gene. The trim removed 0 bases at V and 7 bases at J, leaving 4 bases unmatched. CDR3 DNA sequence: TGTGCCAGCAGCGTAGCCAGCGGGGGGGTGAATGAGCAGTTCTTC. As protein: CASSVASGGVNEQFF.

J is TRBJ2-1 and V is TRBV30, with D perhaps TRBD1 (7 bases). Trimming left V 3 bases short and J 9 bases short, with 15 bases between. The CDR3 totals 13 residues. Germline CDR1 reads GTSNPN; CDR2 reads SVGIG (reference sequence). CDR3 in amino acids: CAWRLQGRGEQFF. The CDR3 DNA reads as TGTGCCTGGAGACTACAGGGGCGGGGTGAGCAGTTCTTC.

The V gene is TRBV4-1, the J gene TRBJ2-5; tentative D call: TRBD2 (6 bases). Germline V gives CDR1 MGHRA, CDR2 YSYEKL. Trimming took 0 bases from V and 5 from J, leaving 13 bases between them. The length of the CDR3 is 15 residues. CDR3 DNA: TGCGCCAGCAGCCAAGAGGCGGCGGGGTGGGAGACCCAGTACTTC. Translating gives CASSQEAAGWETQYF.

This clone was detected many times. The V and J genes are TRBV27 and TRBJ2-1, with D hard to call. Trimming took 2 bases from V and 4 from J, leaving 3 bases between them. This CDR3 spans 12 amino acids. Germline lookup yields CDR1 MNHEY and CDR2 SMNVEV (reference sequence). CDR3 in DNA: TGTGCCAGCAGTTTAGGTTACAATGAGCAGTTCTTC. Translation gives CASSLGYNEQFF.

V is TRBV18 and J is TRBJ2-1, with 13 bases matching TRBD2. The CDR3 length is 17 residues. Trimming at V came to 0 bases and at J to 6 bases, leaving 5 bases not matched to a gene. CDR1 is KGHSH and CDR2 is LQKENI in the germline V gene. For the CDR3, the DNA is TGTGCCAGCTCACCACCGGGGACTAGCGGGACCTCCAATGAGCAGTTCTTC. It is translated as CASSPPGTSGTSNEQFF. The full variable domain, in which reference TRBV18 and TRBJ2-1 provide the parts outside the CDR3, is NAGVMQNPRHLVRRRGQEARLRCSPMKGHSHVYWYRQLPEEGLKFMVYLQKENIIDESGMPKERFSAEFPKEGPSILRIQQVVRGDSAAYFCASSPPGTSGTSNEQFFGPGTRLTVL.

The genes are TRBV9 and TRBJ2-7; no definite D call. The V and J ends lost 2 bases and 0 bases respectively, with 9 bases between them. This CDR3 contains 14 residues. The V gene's germline CDR1 is SGDLS and CDR2 YYNGEE. CDR3 sequence reads: CASSVAANSYEQYF. The DNA of the CDR3 is TGTGCCAGCAGCGTCGCAGCAAACTCCTACGAGCAGTACTTC. Full variable domain (missing parts from reference TRBV9 and TRBJ2-7): DSGVTQTPKHLITATGQRVTLRCSPRSGDLSVYWYQQSLDQGLQFLIQYYNGEERAKGNILERFSAQQFPDLHSELNLSSLELGDSALYFCASSVAANSYEQYFGPGTRLTVT.

V usage is TRBV7-8 and J usage is TRBJ2-2; TRBD2 aligns across 10 bases. Germline-derived CDR1 and CDR2 are SGHVS and FQNEAQ. This CDR3 spans 15 amino acids. Trimming took 1 base from V and 5 from J; bases not matched to a gene: 1. The CDR3 DNA reads TGTGCCAGCAGCTTAGTTAGCGGGGGGACCGGGGAGCTGTTTTTT. This encodes CASSLVSGGTGELFF. Together with reference TRBV7-8 and TRBJ2-2, the CDR3 gives the full variable domain: GAGVSQSPRYKVAKRGQDVALRCDPISGHVSLFWYQQALGQGPEFLTYFQNEAQLDKSGLPSDRFFAERPEGSVSTLKIQRTQQEDSAVYLCASSLVSGGTGELFFGEGSRLTVL.

The V and J genes are TRBV6-1 and TRBJ1-5, with D uncertain. This CDR3 region has 18 residues. Germline V gene sequence: CDR1 MNHNS, CDR2 SASEGT. V was clipped by 2 bases and J by 0 bases, with 17 bases between them. The CDR3 DNA reads as TGTGCCAGCAGTGAATTTGCAGGTTTTTTTTATAGCAATCAGCCCCAGCATTTT. Amino acid sequence: CASSEFAGFFYSNQPQHF.

The chain couples TRBV2 to TRBJ1-6, with D possibly being TRBD1 (6 bases). The germline CDR1 and CDR2 sequences are SNHLY and FYNNEI. V was trimmed by 7 bases and J by 8 bases, leaving 12 bases between them. The CDR3 length is 13 residues. The CDR3 DNA is TGTGCCAGCAAGGGCCAGGGGTATTCACCCCTCCACTTT. Its protein is CASKGQGYSPLHF.

The rearrangement joins TRBV7-9 to TRBJ2-7; the match to TRBD1 covers 8 bases. The CDR3 is 12 residues long. The V segment lost 5 bases and the J segment 7 bases; nucleotides outside the gene matches: 4. From germline, CDR1 is SEHNR and CDR2 FQNEAQ (reference sequence). Here the CDR3 reads CASSQGAREQYF. CDR3 sequence (DNA): TGTGCCAGCAGCCAGGGGGCGCGGGAGCAGTACTTC.

The chain employs TRBV7-3 and TRBJ2-1; TRBD2 is a possible D gene (6 bases). With 2 bases removed from V and 0 bases from J, the gap between germline ends came to 11 bases. The CDR3 contains 16 residues. CDR1 and CDR2 from the germline V gene are SGHTA and FQGTGA. CDR3: CASSLWAGSSYNEQFF. The CDR3 bases are TGTGCCAGCAGCTTATGGGCGGGGAGCTCCTACAATGAGCAGTTCTTC. Based on the CDR3 plus reference TRBV7-3 and TRBJ2-1, the full variable domain is GAGVSQTPSNKVTEKGKYVELRCDPISGHTALYWYRQSLGQGPEFLIYFQGTGAADDSGLPNDRFFAVRPEGSVSTLKIQRTERGDSAVYLCASSLWAGSSYNEQFFGPGTRLTVL.

The J gene is TRBJ2-3, the V gene TRBV19; 8 bases are shared with TRBD2. Germline CDR1 and CDR2: LNHDA and SQIVND (reference sequence). The CDR3 length is 17 residues. Losses at the gene ends were 7 bases for V and 10 bases for J; bases not matched to a gene: 22. CDR3 residues: CASNRLLGGGREEAQYF. For the CDR3, the DNA is TGTGCCAGTAATCGCTTACTGGGAGGAGGGCGGGAGGAAGCGCAGTATTTT.

The chain uses TRBV5-1 and TRBJ2-1, with TRBD2 as a possible D gene (6 bases). The CDR3 length is 14 residues. CDR1 SGHRS and CDR2 YFSETQ come from the germline V gene. V lost 0 bases and J 6 bases, leaving 10 bases between the germline ends. The CDR3 is CASSLAAGSNEQFF. CDR3 bases: TGCGCCAGCAGCTTGGCAGCGGGTTCCAATGAGCAGTTCTTC.

The chain is built from TRBV9 and TRBJ2-1; TRBD2 matches 8 bases. The CDR3 spans 15 residues. V dropped 0 bases and J dropped 6; count of bases not matched to a gene: 5. Germline CDR1 reads SGDLS; CDR2 reads YYNGEE. This CDR3 reads CASSVEDGRGNEQFF. In DNA, the CDR3 is TGTGCCAGCAGCGTAGAGGACGGGAGGGGCAATGAGCAGTTCTTC.

The chain has TRBV25-1 and TRBJ1-5; 8 bases agree with TRBD1. V was pared by 7 bases and J by 4 bases, with 3 bases of the junction left unmatched. The CDR3 contains 13 residues. The germline gives CDR1 MGHDK, CDR2 SYGVNS. The DNA for the CDR3 is TGTGCCAGCACTGACAGGGGAAATCAGCCCCAGCATTTT. Protein sequence: CASTDRGNQPQHF. The variable domain in full, completed from reference TRBV25-1 and TRBJ1-5, reads EADIYQTPRYLVIGTGKKITLECSQTMGHDKMYWYQQDPGMELHLIHYSYGVNSTEKGDLSSESTVSRIRTEHFPLTLESARPSHTSQYLCASTDRGNQPQHFGDGTRLSIL.

V gene TRBV18 combines with J gene TRBJ2-1, with 7 positions matching TRBD1. The germline gives CDR1 KGHSH, CDR2 LQKENI. Trimming took 4 bases from V and 0 from J; bases not matched to a gene: 6. The CDR3 totals 16 residues. Here the CDR3 reads CASSRTTGSSYNEQFF. CDR3 sequence (DNA): TGTGCCAGCTCACGGACGACAGGGAGCTCCTACAATGAGCAGTTCTTC.

This clone was counted a single time. J is TRBJ2-3 and V is TRBV9, with TRBD2 identical over 7 bases. This CDR3 contains 14 residues. Trimming cost V 4 bases and J 2 bases; bases outside gene matches: 4. Germline CDR1 SGDLS, CDR2 YYNGEE. DNA of the CDR3: TGTGCCAGCAGCCCAACTAGCGTCACAGATACGCAGTATTTT. Translated, it gives CASSPTSVTDTQYF.

Note on this clone: Distinct nucleotide sequences in the sample also encode this CDR3. The chain's CDR3 is CASSYREGTEAFF. The CDR3 region has the DNA TGTGCCAGCAGTTACAGGGAAGGCACTGAAGCTTTCTTT. The rearrangement links TRBV6-5 to TRBJ1-1; D not certain. The CDR3 totals 13 residues. V dropped 2 bases and J dropped 4 bases, with 8 bases sitting between them. The germline gives CDR1 MNHEY, CDR2 SVGAGI.

In the case of this clone: A read error may produce the germline difference seen at one junction end. The CDR3 loop is CASSLGGLSHNEQFF. The DNA for the CDR3 is TGTGCCAGCAGTTTAGGGGGGCTCTCCCACAATGAGCAGTTCTTC. This chain joins TRBV27 and TRBJ2-1; D tentatively reads TRBD1 or TRBD2 (6 bases each). CDR3 length: 15 residues. In germline, CDR1 is MNHEY, CDR2 SMNVEV (reference sequence).

V and J are TRBV4-3 and TRBJ2-7, with D possibly being TRBD2 (6 bases). CDR1 and CDR2 from the germline V gene are LGHNA and YSLEER. CDR3 length: 16 amino acids. Trimming removed 0 bases from V and 0 bases from J, with 12 bases in between. The CDR3 coding sequence is TGCGCCAGCAGCCAAGATCATGCCGGGGGCTCCTACGAGCAGTACTTC. Protein sequence: CASSQDHAGGSYEQYF.

This rearrangement joins TRBV27 to TRBJ2-7; TRBD1 agrees at 11 bases. Trimming cost V 3 bases and J 0 bases; bases outside gene matches: 4. CDR3 size: 16 residues. Germline assignment: CDR1 MNHEY and CDR2 SMNVEV (reference sequence). In nucleotides, the CDR3 is TGTGCCAGCAGTTTGACCGGGACAGGGGGCTCCTACGAGCAGTACTTC. It is translated as CASSLTGTGGSYEQYF.

V usage is TRBV7-9 and J usage is TRBJ1-2, with TRBD1 matching over 12 bases. Germline V gives CDR1 SEHNR, CDR2 FQNEAQ (reference sequence). The CDR3 length is 16 residues. V shed 8 bases, J shed 4 bases, and the junction held 11 bases outside the gene matches. CDR3 protein: CASVRDRGLGGYGYTF. CDR3 sequence (DNA): TGTGCCAGCGTGAGGGACAGGGGGCTCGGAGGCTATGGCTACACCTTC.

The chain has TRBV6-1 and TRBJ2-7, with a possible D match to TRBD2 (6 bases). The CDR3 runs to 15 residues. Germline CDR1 reads MNHNS; CDR2 reads SASEGT. V lost 1 base and J 5 bases, leaving 15 bases between the germline ends. This chain's CDR3 is CASSEGWGGRDEQYF. The DNA for the CDR3 is TGTGCCAGCAGTGAAGGGTGGGGAGGTAGGGACGAGCAGTACTTC.

The rearrangement joins TRBV6-5 to TRBJ2-7; TRBD2 matches at 8 bases. Germline assignment: CDR1 MNHEY and CDR2 SVGAGI. The CDR3 consists of 15 residues. With 6 bases clipped from V and 10 bases from J, the junction kept 17 bases outside the gene matches. CDR3 bases: TGTGCCAGCAGGATCTCAACGACGGGACTAGTCGACCAGTACTTC. Amino acids: CASRISTTGLVDQYF.

The rearrangement joins TRBV11-2 to TRBJ2-7; D is perhaps TRBD2 (5 bases). Germline CDR1 and CDR2: SGHAT and FQNNGV. V lost 5 bases, J lost 4 bases, and 9 bases lay in between. The CDR3 is made up of 12 amino acids. CDR3 bases: TGTGCCAGCAGCACGCCGGGGTACGAGCAGTACTTC. Translating it yields CASSTPGYEQYF. Filled out from reference TRBV11-2 and TRBJ2-7, the complete variable domain reads EAGVAQSPRYKIIEKRQSVAFWCNPISGHATLYWYQQILGQGPKLLIQFQNNGVVDDSQLPKDRFSAERLKGVDSTLKIQPAKLEDSAVYLCASSTPGYEQYFGPGTRLTVT.

The count of this clone is one. The V and J genes are TRBV6-6 and TRBJ1-1; 7 nucleotides line up with TRBD1. Germline lookup yields CDR1 MNHNY and CDR2 SVGAGI (reference sequence). This CDR3 has 13 amino acids. J lost 7 bases, V lost 7 bases, and 9 bases had no gene match. This CDR3 is CASISTGRLEAFF. The CDR3 DNA is TGTGCCAGCATTTCGACAGGGAGACTTGAAGCTTTCTTT.